This T cell receptor beta chain was sequenced for a study of shared clonotypes between healthy human individuals. Regarding the study as a whole: Among non-shared clonotypes, generation probabilities were lower than among those shared by all four donors.

CD45RO-negative cells were positively selected for CCR7, leaving out terminally differentiated effector memory CD45RA+ cells. This table comes from immunoSEQ multiplex PCR, and its TCRdb copy is limited to in-frame clones, with some not included. Of approximately 810,000 clones detected, 90% to 95% appear once; the ten largest clones hold 24%. CDR1 is SNHLY and CDR2 is FYNNEI in the germline V gene. The V gene lost 11 bases and the J gene lost 3 bases, with 17 bases spanning the gap. The CDR3 is 13 residues long. With regard to this clone: What it binds is not known.

This chain connects TRBV2 to TRBJ2-7, with D maybe TRBD2 (6 bases). Sequencing used naive CD8+ T cells sorted from blood. This TCR derives from a man aged 30 to 39 in good health. The CDR3 DNA sequence: TGTGCCTCTGTCCCGGGACTGAACTACGAGCAGTACTTC. Protein sequence: CASVPGLNYEQYF.